The sample holds a few counts of the clone carrying this T cell receptor (beta chain). Its cognate antigen is unknown. The source of the sample is a study of cytomegalovirus exposure and HLA in healthy donors. Study details: Earlier sequencing of about 200 million T cells yielded 100 million to 140 million unique TCR beta sequences. Among the roughly 400 genotyped donors, around 81% were placed in the Caucasian-associated ancestry cluster.

Overall study findings and caveats: It was reported in a later analysis that an Asian-associated ancestry cluster showed fewer N-insertions than the 666-donor mean.

PCR involved 60 Vbeta and 13 Jbeta primers. The table came from immunoSEQ multiplex PCR; TCRdb's copy has only in-frame clones and leaves some out. Of roughly 180,000 clones in the sample, around 74% were seen once. The V end was cut by 4 bases, the J end by 7 bases, with 13 bases between. The germline gives CDR1 MGHRA, CDR2 YSYEKL. The CDR3 has 14 residues. Sequencing was carried out using PBMCs. The chain links TRBV4-1 to TRBJ2-2; D perhaps matches TRBD1 (5 bases). The TCR originated in a female donor in good health and CMV-seronegative. CDR3 loop: CASSPVGAGGELFF. CDR3 DNA: TGCGCCAGCAGCCCCGTAGGGGCCGGCGGGGAGCTGTTTTTT.